Reported below is one T cell receptor (beta chain). This specimen belongs to a study of blood T cell repertoires in COVID-19. Only in-frame clones appear in the TCRdb table, and some are missing; sequencing was by immunoSEQ multiplex PCR. The data show 15,000 to 20,000 clones, around 90% seen once. V trimming: 1 base; J trimming: 7 bases; junction bases outside the gene matches: 3. Germline loops: CDR1 MNHEY, CDR2 SMNVEV (reference sequence). There are 15 residues in the CDR3. The chain employs TRBV27 and TRBJ1-6; TRBD1 matches 8 bases. This clonotype was obtained from a human donor in a cohort sampled during active COVID-19. Sequencing input: peripheral blood. Here the CDR3 DNA reads TGTGCCAGCAGTTTATTTACAGGGGGAAATTCACCCCTCCACTTT. Translating it yields CASSLFTGGNSPLHF.